The 24 T cell receptor beta chains reported below all come from one sample, sequenced in a study of cytomegalovirus exposure and HLA in healthy donors. TCRdb keeps only in-frame clones here, not all; method: immunoSEQ multiplex PCR. Here the sample spans about 240,000 clones, around 85% being singletons. Input material: PBMCs. The receptors were sampled from a woman aged 25 to 39 in good health and CMV-seropositive.

The chain has TRBV11-3 and TRBJ1-2; D is unclear. Trimming removed 4 bases from V and 1 base from J, with 7 bases in between. Per germline, CDR1 SGHNT and CDR2 YENEEA. The length of the CDR3 is 13 residues. CDR3 nucleotides: TGTGCCAGCAGCTCCGGGTATAACTATGGCTACACCTTC. It codes for CASSSGYNYGYTF.

This clone was seen a handful of times. The chain recombines TRBV5-1 with TRBJ2-7; 8 bases fit TRBD2. V lost 3 bases to trimming and J lost 6 bases; unmatched junction nucleotides: 2. CDR3 length equals 12 residues. Germline values: CDR1 SGHRS, CDR2 YFSETQ. The CDR3 DNA is TGCGCCAGCAGCTCCGGGGGGGGCGAGCAGTACTTC. It translates to CASSSGGGEQYF.

The V gene is TRBV23-1, the J gene TRBJ1-5, with 10 bases that match TRBD1. TRBV23-1 qualifies as an ORF whose function is uncertain. CDR3 length equals 19 residues. The V segment lost 6 bases and the J segment 0 bases; nucleotides outside the gene matches: 14. The CDR3 sequence: CASRTTGGEPNNSNQPQHF. DNA for the CDR3: TGCGCCAGCAGAACGACAGGGGGCGAACCAAATAATAGCAATCAGCCCCAGCATTTT.

V gene TRBV5-1 combines with J gene TRBJ2-5, with 7 nucleotides matching TRBD2. The CDR3 totals 16 residues. Germline V lookup: CDR1 SGHRS, CDR2 YFSETQ. Unmatched junction bases numbered 12, after V lost 5 bases and J lost 2 bases. Here the CDR3 reads CASSLAPLGGQETQYF. The DNA of the CDR3 is TGCGCCAGCAGTCTCGCACCACTCGGGGGGCAAGAGACCCAGTACTTC.

V and J are TRBV28 and TRBJ2-7, with D perhaps TRBD2 (6 bases). The CDR3 extends over 14 amino acids. Deletions cut 5 bases from V and 2 bases from J, with 13 bases between. CDR1 MDHEN and CDR2 SYDVKM come from the germline V gene. CDR3 amino acids: CASSLAQNAYEQYF. The CDR3 DNA is TGTGCCAGCAGTCTAGCGCAAAACGCCTACGAGCAGTACTTC.

This clone was picked up a small number of times. CDR3 in DNA: TGTGCCTGGGCCCCGGGTAGGGGAAATCAGCCCCAGCATTTT. Protein: CAWAPGRGNQPQHF. The chain couples TRBV30 to TRBJ1-5; a weak D match, TRBD1 (5 bases). The V gene lost 5 bases and the J gene lost 4 bases, with 15 bases spanning the gap. Germline V lookup: CDR1 GTSNPN, CDR2 SVGIG (reference sequence). The CDR3 has 14 residues.

The CDR3 DNA reads as TGTGCCAGCAGTAACGTACAGGGGGCGAGGCCCAATCAGCCCCAGCATTTT. It yields the protein CASSNVQGARPNQPQHF. V usage is TRBV28 and J usage is TRBJ1-5; 9 bases match TRBD1. With V trimmed by 5 bases and J by 3 bases, 11 bases remained unmatched. CDR1 and CDR2 (germline): MDHEN, SYDVKM. This CDR3 region has 17 residues.

The chain combines TRBV11-2 with TRBJ2-1; TRBD1 might be the D (5 bases). Germline V gene sequence: CDR1 SGHAT, CDR2 FQNNGV. The CDR3 sequence is 15 residues long. The V gene lost 5 bases and the J gene lost 4 bases, with 15 bases spanning the gap. The CDR3 bases are TGTGCCAGCAGCCATGACCCGACAGATTACAATGAGCAGTTCTTC. Translated: CASSHDPTDYNEQFF.

The chain is built from TRBV19 and TRBJ2-5; D is perhaps TRBD1 (6 bases). In germline, CDR1 is LNHDA, CDR2 SQIVND (reference sequence). This CDR3 region has 12 residues. The germline V and J ends were trimmed by 5 bases and 7 bases, with 11 bases remaining between them. CDR3 amino acids: CASSDATGTQYF. The CDR3 nucleotides are TGTGCCAGTAGTGACGCGACAGGGACCCAGTACTTC. Drawing the rest from reference TRBV19 and TRBJ2-5, the complete variable domain is DGGITQSPKYLFRKEGQNVTLSCEQNLNHDAMYWYRQDPGQGLRLIYYSQIVNDFQKGDIAEGYSVSREKKESFPLTVTSAQKNPTAFYLCASSDATGTQYFGPGTRLLVL.

This clone was observed a few times. The J gene is TRBJ1-1, the V gene TRBV18; 8 bases map to TRBD1. The CDR3 has 15 residues. Per germline, CDR1 KGHSH and CDR2 LQKENI. With 3 bases clipped from V and 0 bases from J, the junction kept 3 bases outside the gene matches. This CDR3 reads CASSPGQAMNTEAFF. For the CDR3, the DNA is TGTGCCAGCTCACCGGGACAGGCCATGAACACTGAAGCTTTCTTT.

The chain recombines TRBV6-5 with TRBJ1-5, with 7 bases fitting TRBD1. V was clipped by 5 bases and J by 6 bases; unmatched bases: 4. CDR3 length: 13 amino acids. CDR1 is MNHEY and CDR2 is SVGAGI in the germline V gene. The CDR3 here is CASSGDRAQPQHF. In nucleotides, the CDR3 is TGTGCCAGCAGTGGGGACAGAGCTCAGCCCCAGCATTTT.

This chain uses TRBV6-5 with TRBJ2-6, with a tentative D call TRBD1 (5 bases). The CDR3 contains 15 residues. Between the trimmed V and J ends, which lost 5 bases and 0 bases, there was a span of 8 bases. CDR1 and CDR2 (germline): MNHEY, SVGAGI. The CDR3 DNA follows: TGTGCCAGCAGTCAACAGGTCTCTGGGGCCAACGTCCTGACTTTC. Its protein product is CASSQQVSGANVLTF.

As for this clone: At the DNA level, this CDR3 is encoded by other sequences in the same sample as well. CDR3 region: CSVEGLASTDTQYF. DNA of the CDR3: TGCAGCGTCGAGGGACTAGCGAGCACAGATACGCAGTATTTT. The chain combines TRBV29-1 with TRBJ2-3, with TRBD2 identical over 10 bases. The V segment lost 6 bases and the J segment 0 bases; nucleotides outside the gene matches: 3. The CDR3 has 14 amino acids. Germline lookup yields CDR1 SQVTM and CDR2 ANQGSEA.

The V call is TRBV28, the J call TRBJ1-3; a weak D match, TRBD1 (6 bases). Trimming removed 10 bases at V and 0 bases at J, with 13 bases between. Germline CDR1 MDHEN, CDR2 SYDVKM. This CDR3 contains 14 residues. The chain's CDR3 is CATSRGSSGNTIYF. CDR3 in DNA: TGTGCCACGAGTAGGGGGAGCTCTGGAAACACCATATATTTT.

The gene calls are TRBV5-6 and TRBJ2-7; TRBD2 matches at 9 bases. Germline V gene lookup returns CDR1 SGHDT and CDR2 YYEEEE. The CDR3 spans 16 residues. With 3 bases clipped from V and 0 bases from J, the junction kept 7 bases outside the gene matches. CDR3 bases: TGTGCCAGCAGCTGGGGCGGGAGGGCCTACTCCTACGAGCAGTACTTC. It is translated as CASSWGGRAYSYEQYF.

This chain connects TRBV11-2 to TRBJ2-5, with D uncertain. Germline loops: CDR1 SGHAT, CDR2 FQNNGV. Trimming removed 1 base from V and 5 bases from J, with 8 bases in between. The CDR3 extends over 13 amino acids. CDR3 in DNA: TGTGCCAGCAGCTTAGGGGCCCGGGAGACCCAGTACTTC. Translated: CASSLGARETQYF.

This clone was detected only a few times. J is TRBJ1-2 and V is TRBV28, with TRBD1 as a possible D gene (6 bases). V lost 2 bases to trimming and J lost 5 bases, with 9 bases between them. This CDR3 is 13 amino acids long. Germline CDR1 is MDHEN and CDR2 is SYDVKM. CDR3: CASSLGRGYGYTF. The CDR3 DNA sequence: TGTGCCAGCAGTTTAGGCAGGGGATATGGCTACACCTTC.

The chain combines TRBV5-1 with TRBJ1-4; D uncertain. Per germline, CDR1 SGHRS and CDR2 YFSETQ. The CDR3 loop spans 14 amino acids. Trimming removed 0 bases at V and 2 bases at J, with 5 bases between. In DNA form, the CDR3 reads TGCGCCAGCAGCTTGGCCCTCACTAATGAAAAACTGTTTTTT. Protein product: CASSLALTNEKLFF. The full variable domain, its missing parts supplied by reference TRBV5-1 and TRBJ1-4, is KAGVTQTPRYLIKTRGQQVTLSCSPISGHRSVSWYQQTPGQGLQFLFEYFSETQRNKGNFPGRFSGRQFSNSRSEMNVSTLELGDSALYLCASSLALTNEKLFFGSGTQLSVL.

V gene TRBV5-1 combines with J gene TRBJ1-5, with D possibly TRBD1 on 6 matching bases. The CDR3 loop spans 17 amino acids. The germline V gene has CDR1 SGHRS and CDR2 YFSETQ. V was pared by 4 bases and J by 0 bases, with 17 bases between. The CDR3 protein is CASSNTYREYSNQPQHF. The CDR3 DNA reads as TGCGCCAGCAGCAATACCTACAGGGAATATAGCAATCAGCCCCAGCATTTT.

The chain carries TRBV19 and TRBJ2-7; D is possibly TRBD1 (6 bases). This CDR3 is built from 16 residues. Trimming removed 4 bases at V and 0 bases at J, with 16 bases between. Germline V gives CDR1 LNHDA, CDR2 SQIVND (reference sequence). DNA for the CDR3: TGTGCCAGTAGTAACATACAGGGCCGGGGCTCCTACGAGCAGTACTTC. Its protein is CASSNIQGRGSYEQYF.

The genes are TRBV7-9 and TRBJ1-1, with D uncertain. Germline V CDR1 and CDR2: SEHNR, FQNEAQ (reference sequence). V was clipped by 3 bases and J by 1 base, with 3 bases between them. The CDR3 contains 12 residues. This chain's CDR3 is CASSFGNTEAFF. DNA of the CDR3: TGTGCCAGCAGCTTCGGGAACACTGAAGCTTTCTTT.

This chain joins TRBV6-4 and TRBJ2-3; TRBD2 might be the D (7 bases). This CDR3 has 14 amino acids. V lost 8 bases, J lost 10 bases, and 22 bases lay in between. CDR1 MRHNA and CDR2 SNTAGT come from the germline V gene. The DNA of the CDR3 is TGTGCCAGCCTAAGGGGGGGGTTGGAGGACTCGCAGTATTTT. As protein: CASLRGGLEDSQYF.

This rearrangement joins TRBV6-1 to TRBJ2-7; 7 bases map to TRBD2. Germline values: CDR1 MNHNS, CDR2 SASEGT. Trimming cost V 1 base and J 3 bases; bases outside gene matches: 6. The CDR3 spans 15 residues. CDR3 nucleotides: TGTGCCAGCAGTGAAGGGCCGGGGGGATACTACGAGCAGTACTTC. Its protein product is CASSEGPGGYYEQYF.

The V gene is TRBV7-2, the J gene TRBJ2-1; 7 bases agree with TRBD1. The CDR3 contains 15 residues. CDR1 and CDR2 (germline): SGHTA, FQGNSA. With V trimmed by 1 base and J by 5 bases, 5 bases remained unmatched. This CDR3 reads CASSLVGTVNNEQFF. The CDR3 DNA reads as TGTGCCAGCAGCTTAGTCGGGACAGTCAACAATGAGCAGTTCTTC.